A selection of T cell receptor beta chains follows, all from one sample in a study of T cells in Graves' hyperthyroidism and ophthalmopathy. TCRdb re-called the multiplex PCR reads with MiXCR, one entry per CDR3 protein. Of approximately 360,000 distinct CDR3 sequences in the sample, 20% to 25% were seen once. Material: blood. The receptors were gathered from a middle-aged man with Graves' hyperthyroidism. The CDR3 runs from the conserved cysteine through the conserved F or W. The order of the fields is V gene, clone size, D gene, J gene, CDR3 protein, CDR3 DNA. D genes are given only for firm matches. Expanded clones are given a class, and other clones once, few, many or no size at all.

TRBV20-1	NA	TRBD2	TRBJ2-3	CSASSTSGVTDTQYF	TGCAGTGCCTCCTCGACTAGCGGGGTCACAGATACGCAGTATTTT
TRBV6-1	few	TRBD2	TRBJ2-7	CASTTTSGSYEQYF	TGTGCCAGCACAACGACTAGCGGGTCCTACGAGCAGTACTTC
TRBV12-3/TRBV12-4	NA	TRBD1	TRBJ1-4	CASRTRGLREKLFF	TGTGCCAGCAGAACCAGGGGGCTCAGGGAAAAACTGTTTTTT
TRBV6-9	NA	TRBD2	TRBJ2-1	CASSYRLTSVYYNEQFF	TGTGCCAGCAGTTACCGCCTGACTAGCGTTTACTACAATGAGCAGTTCTTC
TRBV11-3	NA	NA	TRBJ2-7	CASGTQGYEQYF	TGTGCCAGCGGCACCCAGGGTTACGAGCAGTACTTC
TRBV28	NA	NA	TRBJ2-7	CASTAGAYEQYF	TGTGCCAGCACCGCAGGGGCCTACGAGCAGTACTTC
TRBV10-3	many	TRBD2	TRBJ2-3	CAISKRELSDTQYF	TGTGCCATCAGTAAGCGGGAGTTGTCAGATACGCAGTATTTT
TRBV7-3	NA	NA	TRBJ1-6	CASSLGRGESPLHF	TGTGCCAGCAGCTTAGGCAGGGGAGAGTCACCCCTCCACTTT
TRBV19	NA	TRBD2	TRBJ2-5	CASSAQTSGREETQYF	TGTGCCAGTAGTGCCCAGACTAGCGGGAGGGAAGAGACCCAGTACTTC
TRBV4-1	NA	NA	TRBJ2-1	CASSQDPAGTWGEQFF	TGCGCCAGCAGCCAAGATCCAGCGGGCACTTGGGGTGAGCAGTTCTTC
TRBV20-1	NA	TRBD2	TRBJ2-2	CSARRGLADTGELFF	TGCAGTGCTAGAAGGGGACTAGCGGATACCGGGGAGCTGTTTTTT
TRBV10-2	NA	NA	TRBJ2-3	CASTGGFSTDTQYF	TGCGCCAGCACGGGCGGTTTTAGCACAGATACGCAGTATTTT
TRBV14	NA	TRBD2	TRBJ2-3	CASSQVTGGSDTQYF	TGTGCCAGCAGCCAAGTTACGGGGGGTTCGGATACGCAGTATTTT
TRBV9	NA	NA	TRBJ2-3	CASSETAYTSTDTQYF	TGTGCCAGCAGCGAAACTGCTTACACTAGTACAGATACGCAGTATTTT
TRBV20-1	many	NA	TRBJ2-7	CSARDIRGVYEQYF	TGCAGTGCTAGAGATATACGGGGTGTCTACGAGCAGTACTTC
TRBV12-3/TRBV12-4	few	TRBD1	TRBJ2-1	CASSSDRAGNEQFF	TGTGCCAGCAGTTCGGACAGGGCCGGGAATGAGCAGTTCTTC
TRBV30	NA	TRBD1	TRBJ2-7	CAWSGNRGYEQYF	TGTGCCTGGAGTGGAAACAGGGGTTACGAGCAGTACTTC
TRBV6-5	NA	NA	TRBJ1-5	CASSYTGGGNQPQHF	TGTGCCAGCAGTTACACGGGGGGTGGCAATCAGCCCCAGCATTTT
TRBV7-3	NA	NA	TRBJ1-2	CASSLEPSYGYTF	TGTGCCAGCAGCTTAGAACCGAGCTATGGCTACACCTTC
TRBV6-2/TRBV6-3	once	TRBD2	TRBJ2-5	CASSRHLREETQYF	TGTGCCAGCAGTCGCCACTTGCGGGAGGAGACCCAGTACTTC
TRBV27	NA	NA	TRBJ2-5	CASSLVGRAETQYF	TGTGCCAGCAGTTTAGTGGGCAGGGCAGAGACCCAGTACTTC
TRBV5-1	NA	NA	TRBJ2-7	CASSEGLSSYEQYF	TGCGCCAGCAGCGAAGGTCTTAGCTCCTACGAGCAGTACTTC
TRBV6-6	few	NA	TRBJ2-7	CASSYAGGLDDEQYF	TGTGCCAGCAGTTACGCCGGGGGTCTTGACGACGAGCAGTACTTC
TRBV28	few	TRBD1	TRBJ1-5	CASRPGTGGSYQPQHF	TGTGCCAGCAGACCTGGGACAGGTGGTTCATATCAGCCCCAGCATTTT
TRBV19	NA	TRBD1	TRBJ2-2	CASSIPGTGGTGELFF	TGTGCCAGTAGTATTCCGGGGACAGGGGGCACCGGGGAGCTGTTTTTT
TRBV20-1	few	TRBD1	TRBJ2-2	CSADRGRPGELFF	TGCAGTGCTGACAGGGGGCGCCCCGGGGAGCTGTTTTTT
TRBV2	NA	NA	TRBJ1-3	CATSKGDTIYF	TGTGCCACCAGTAAGGGCGACACCATATATTTT
TRBV29-1	NA	NA	TRBJ2-3	CSVKRQVGFPDTQYF	TGCAGCGTCAAGCGACAAGTAGGTTTCCCAGATACGCAGTATTTT
TRBV6-1	NA	NA	TRBJ2-5	CASRPQPTQETQYF	TGTGCCAGCAGACCCCAGCCAACCCAAGAGACCCAGTACTTC
TRBV2	few	TRBD1	TRBJ1-5	CASSATGFGDQPQHF	TGTGCCAGCAGCGCGACAGGGTTCGGGGATCAGCCCCAGCATTTT
TRBV6-1	few	TRBD1	TRBJ2-7	CASSGQGSHEQYF	TGTGCCAGCAGTGGACAGGGATCCCACGAGCAGTACTTC
TRBV7-2	many	NA	TRBJ2-1	CASSHYNEQFF	TGTGCCAGCAGCCATTACAATGAGCAGTTCTTC
TRBV7-8	many	NA	TRBJ2-7	CASSLGDASEQYF	TGTGCCAGCAGCTTAGGCGACGCCTCTGAGCAGTACTTC
TRBV30	NA	NA	TRBJ2-6	CASTRGIGANALTF	TGTGCCTCGACGAGGGGTATTGGGGCCAACGCCCTGACTTTC
TRBV9	NA	NA	TRBJ2-7	CASSGGGRSYEQYF	TGTGCCAGCAGCGGCGGGGGCCGCTCTTACGAGCAGTACTTC
TRBV20-1	few	TRBD1	TRBJ2-5	CSARGQGYGKETQYF	TGCAGTGCTAGAGGACAGGGGTATGGAAAAGAGACCCAGTACTTC
TRBV6-1	NA	TRBD1	TRBJ2-1	CASNFGQELYNEQFF	TGTGCCAGCAACTTTGGACAGGAGCTTTACAATGAGCAGTTCTTC
TRBV7-9	NA	TRBD2	TRBJ2-7	CASSPQTSGGYEQYF	TGTGCCAGCAGCCCGCAGACTAGCGGAGGCTACGAGCAGTACTTC
TRBV29-1	NA	TRBD1	TRBJ2-7	CSVGTGGSNEQYF	TGCAGCGTCGGTACAGGGGGGTCCAACGAGCAGTACTTC
TRBV12-3/TRBV12-4	NA	TRBD1	TRBJ2-7	CASSLPQGANEQYF	TGTGCCAGCAGTTTACCACAGGGGGCCAACGAGCAGTACTTC
TRBV7-3	many	TRBD2	TRBJ2-3	CASSSGGRGTQYF	TGTGCCAGCAGCTCGGGGGGGAGGGGTACGCAGTATTTT
TRBV20-1	many	NA	TRBJ2-1	CSARLSNEQFF	TGCAGTGCTAGGCTAAGCAATGAGCAGTTCTTC
TRBV7-3	NA	TRBD2	TRBJ2-7	CASSLAAGASPEQYF	TGTGCCAGCAGCTTAGCGGCGGGAGCTTCCCCTGAGCAGTACTTC
TRBV28	many	NA	TRBJ2-3	CASSRISNTDTQYF	TGTGCCAGCAGTCGCATAAGCAACACAGATACGCAGTATTTT
TRBV3-1	few	NA	TRBJ2-1	CASGGGGSVGIYNEQFF	TGTGCCAGCGGGGGGGGCGGGAGCGTGGGAATCTACAATGAGCAGTTCTTC
TRBV28	NA	TRBD1	TRBJ1-2	CASSRKPGQGNYGYTF	TGTGCCAGCAGCCGTAAACCGGGACAGGGAAACTATGGCTACACCTTC
TRBV7-9	NA	TRBD2	TRBJ2-2	CASSSSGLAAGTGELFF	TGTGCCAGCAGCTCCTCGGGACTAGCGGCCGGCACCGGGGAGCTGTTTTTT
TRBV5-1	NA	TRBD1	TRBJ2-1	CASSTSGGGMGNEQFF	TGCGCCAGCAGCACCTCAGGGGGCGGGATGGGCAATGAGCAGTTCTTC
TRBV5-4	NA	TRBD2	TRBJ2-5	CASSRSSGRPQETQYF	TGTGCCAGCAGCCGCTCTAGCGGGAGACCGCAAGAGACCCAGTACTTC